These 10 T cell receptor beta chains originate from one sample sequenced in a study of blood T cell repertoires in COVID-19. The assay was immunoSEQ multiplex PCR, and TCRdb's table has in-frame clones only and misses some. This sample has some 200,000 clones, with around 84% found just once. Sequencing was carried out using peripheral blood. The receptors stem from a woman at least 80 years old with active or convalescent COVID-19.

The rearrangement uses TRBV7-9 and TRBJ2-2; 7 nucleotides agree with TRBD1. CDR1 is SEHNR, CDR2 FQNEAQ, per germline (reference sequence). This CDR3 region has 15 residues. V dropped 3 bases and J dropped 3; count of bases not matched to a gene: 4. CDR3 sequence: CASSFQQGYTGELFF. CDR3 in DNA: TGTGCCAGCAGCTTCCAACAGGGGTACACCGGGGAGCTGTTTTTT.

The V and J genes are TRBV7-9 and TRBJ1-4; unclear D gene. This CDR3 is 14 amino acids long. Trimming took off 2 bases at V and 5 bases at J, with 9 bases between the two ends. Per the germline V gene, CDR1 is SEHNR and CDR2 is FQNEAQ (reference sequence). The CDR3 is CASSLSQNNEKLFF. DNA of the CDR3: TGTGCCAGCAGCTTATCCCAGAACAATGAAAAACTGTTTTTT.

This sequence joins TRBV5-8 and TRBJ1-5, with D perhaps TRBD1 (5 bases). This CDR3 region has 13 residues. The germline V gene has CDR1 SGHTS and CDR2 YDEGEE. V lost 3 bases to trimming and J lost 7 bases, with 11 bases between them. The CDR3, as DNA: TGTGCCAGCAGCTCCCCAGGGAAACAGCCCCAGCATTTT. Its protein is CASSSPGKQPQHF.

CDR3 loop: CASSIRAGAYEQYF. The CDR3 DNA sequence: TGTGCCAGTAGTATAAGGGCAGGGGCGTACGAGCAGTACTTC. The chain is built from TRBV19 and TRBJ2-7, with D possibly TRBD1 on 6 matching bases. The CDR3 covers 14 residues. The V and J ends lost 2 bases and 4 bases respectively, with 12 bases between them. The germline gives CDR1 LNHDA, CDR2 SQIVND (reference sequence). Full variable domain (outside the CDR3, taken from reference TRBV19 and TRBJ2-7): DGGITQSPKYLFRKEGQNVTLSCEQNLNHDAMYWYRQDPGQGLRLIYYSQIVNDFQKGDIAEGYSVSREKKESFPLTVTSAQKNPTAFYLCASSIRAGAYEQYFGPGTRLTVT.

The table lists this clone with a count of one. The chain is built from TRBV11-3 and TRBJ2-5; 8 nucleotides align to TRBD2. This CDR3 has 17 residues. The V segment lost 5 bases and the J segment 5 bases; nucleotides outside the gene matches: 16. Germline V gene sequence: CDR1 SGHNT, CDR2 YENEEA. The CDR3 DNA reads as TGTGCCAGCAGCCGATCCGGGGGGGCCCTAGGCTCCGAGACCCAGTACTTC. It specifies CASSRSGGALGSETQYF.

The chain links TRBV18 to TRBJ2-7, with 8 positions matching TRBD2. Germline V CDR1 and CDR2: KGHSH, LQKENI. This CDR3 spans 13 amino acids. Germline trimming cut 3 bases from V and 5 bases from J; bases unmatched to any gene: 3. The CDR3 nucleotides are TGTGCCAGCTCACCGCGGGGGGCACACGAGCAGTACTTC. Translation: CASSPRGAHEQYF.

The chain combines TRBV10-3 with TRBJ1-2; 9 bases match TRBD1. Germline V CDR1 and CDR2: ENHRY, SYGVKD. This CDR3 region has 15 residues. V lost 6 bases and J lost 7; bases outside the gene matches: 12. The CDR3 DNA sequence: TGTGCCATCAGGGATTGGACAGGGGTCGCCTCTGGCTACACCTTC. It translates to CAIRDWTGVASGYTF.

In its sample, this clone was seen a few times. The chain is built from TRBV4-1 and TRBJ1-5; the D is unclear. Germline V gene sequence: CDR1 MGHRA, CDR2 YSYEKL. CDR3 length equals 16 residues. V dropped 3 bases and J dropped 4 bases, with 16 bases sitting between them. CDR3 sequence (DNA): TGCGCCAGCAGCCAGAAAGAAGGCGGGAGGAATCAGCCCCAGCATTTT. Protein sequence: CASSQKEGGRNQPQHF.

This clone was counted between two and nine times. This chain joins TRBV7-8 and TRBJ1-1; 8 bases map to TRBD1. With 4 bases clipped from V and 11 bases from J, the junction kept 12 bases outside the gene matches. CDR3 length: 14 residues. The germline V gene encodes CDR1 SGHVS and CDR2 FQNEAQ. DNA for the CDR3: TGTGCCAGCAGCTCGGCGACAGGGGCATTGGACGCTTTCTTT. Protein product: CASSSATGALDAFF.

This chain joins TRBV19 and TRBJ2-3, with 7 bases that match TRBD2. Germline values: CDR1 LNHDA, CDR2 SQIVND (reference sequence). CDR3 length: 16 amino acids. The V gene end was trimmed by 3 bases and the J gene end by 5 bases; junction bases not matched to a gene: 11. The CDR3, as DNA: TGTGCCAGTAGTATGGTCAGCGGGGCCGGTGTAGATACGCAGTATTTT. Its translation is CASSMVSGAGVDTQYF. Together with reference TRBV19 and TRBJ2-3, the CDR3 gives the full variable domain: DGGITQSPKYLFRKEGQNVTLSCEQNLNHDAMYWYRQDPGQGLRLIYYSQIVNDFQKGDIAEGYSVSREKKESFPLTVTSAQKNPTAFYLCASSMVSGAGVDTQYFGPGTRLTVL.